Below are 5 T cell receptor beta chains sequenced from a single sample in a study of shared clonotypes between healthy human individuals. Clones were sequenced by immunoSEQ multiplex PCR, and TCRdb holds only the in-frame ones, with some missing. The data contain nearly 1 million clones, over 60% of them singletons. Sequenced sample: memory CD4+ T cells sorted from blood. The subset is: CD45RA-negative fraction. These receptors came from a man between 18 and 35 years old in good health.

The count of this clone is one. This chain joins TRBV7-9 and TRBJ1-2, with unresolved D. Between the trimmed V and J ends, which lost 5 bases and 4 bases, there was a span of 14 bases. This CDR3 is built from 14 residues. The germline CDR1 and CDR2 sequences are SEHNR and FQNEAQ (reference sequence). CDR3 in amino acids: CASSGDSAGYGYTF. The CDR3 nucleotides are TGTGCCAGCAGCGGTGATTCTGCAGGCTATGGCTACACCTTC.

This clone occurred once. CDR3 sequence (DNA): TGTGCCAGCAGGCGTGGACAGGGGGTCGACACTGAAGCTTTCTTT. Residues: CASRRGQGVDTEAFF. This chain links TRBV6-6 with TRBJ1-1, with TRBD1 matching 10 bases. Germline V gene lookup returns CDR1 MNHNY and CDR2 SVGAGI (reference sequence). The junction had 7 bases not matched to a gene; V was cut back by 6 bases and J by 3 bases. The CDR3 is made up of 15 amino acids.

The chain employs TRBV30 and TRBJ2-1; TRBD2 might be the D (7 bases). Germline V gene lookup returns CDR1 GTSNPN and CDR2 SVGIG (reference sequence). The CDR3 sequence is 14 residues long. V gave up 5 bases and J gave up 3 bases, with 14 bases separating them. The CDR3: CAWGSGGLYNEQFF. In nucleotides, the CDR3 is TGTGCCTGGGGCTCCGGGGGGCTCTACAATGAGCAGTTCTTC.

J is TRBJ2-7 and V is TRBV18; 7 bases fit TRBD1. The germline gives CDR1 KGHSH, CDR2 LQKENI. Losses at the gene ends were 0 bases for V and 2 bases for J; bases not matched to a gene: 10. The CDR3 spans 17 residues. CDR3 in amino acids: CASSPPPSTGKAYEQYF. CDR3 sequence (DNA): TGTGCCAGCTCACCACCTCCCTCGACAGGGAAGGCCTACGAGCAGTACTTC.

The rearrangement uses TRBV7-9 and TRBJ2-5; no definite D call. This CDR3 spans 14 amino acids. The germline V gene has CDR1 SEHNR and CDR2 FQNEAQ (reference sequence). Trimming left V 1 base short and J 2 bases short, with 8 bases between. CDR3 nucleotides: TGTGCCAGCAGCTTAGTTTCTGAGCAAGAGACCCAGTACTTC. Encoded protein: CASSLVSEQETQYF.